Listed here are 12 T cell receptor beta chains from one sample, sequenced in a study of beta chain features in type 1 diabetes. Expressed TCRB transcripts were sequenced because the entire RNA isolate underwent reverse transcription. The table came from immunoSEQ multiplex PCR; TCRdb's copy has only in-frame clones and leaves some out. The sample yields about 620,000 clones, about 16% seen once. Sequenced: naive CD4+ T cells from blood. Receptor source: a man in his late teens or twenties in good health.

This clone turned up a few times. As DNA, the CDR3 is TGTGCCAGCAGGAAACAGGGATGGAATGAGCAGTTCTTC. It specifies CASRKQGWNEQFF. The J gene is TRBJ2-1, the V gene TRBV2; a weak D match, TRBD1 (6 bases). Deletions cut 6 bases from V and 7 bases from J, with 13 bases between. The CDR3 covers 13 residues. In germline, CDR1 is SNHLY, CDR2 FYNNEI.

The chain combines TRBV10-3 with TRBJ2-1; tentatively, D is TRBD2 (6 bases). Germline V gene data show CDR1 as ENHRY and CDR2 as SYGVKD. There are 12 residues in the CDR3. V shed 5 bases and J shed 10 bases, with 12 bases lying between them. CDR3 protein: CAISSIAEEQFF. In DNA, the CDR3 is TGTGCCATCAGTTCCATAGCGGAAGAGCAGTTCTTC.

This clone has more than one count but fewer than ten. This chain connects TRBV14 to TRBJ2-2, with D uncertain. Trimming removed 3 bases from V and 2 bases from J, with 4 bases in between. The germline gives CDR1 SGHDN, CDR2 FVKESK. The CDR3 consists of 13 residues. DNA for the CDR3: TGTGCCAGCAGCCACGTCAACACCGGGGAGCTGTTTTTT. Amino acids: CASSHVNTGELFF.

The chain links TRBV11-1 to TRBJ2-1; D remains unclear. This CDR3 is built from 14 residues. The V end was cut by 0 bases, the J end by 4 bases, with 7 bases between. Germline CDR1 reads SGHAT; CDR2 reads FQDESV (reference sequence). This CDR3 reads CASSLAHTYNEQFF. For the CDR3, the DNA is TGTGCCAGCAGCTTAGCGCACACTTACAATGAGCAGTTCTTC.

CDR3: CATSRGLQGLGNTIYF. The CDR3 DNA reads TGTGCCACCAGCCGAGGGTTACAGGGACTTGGAAACACCATATATTTT. This sequence joins TRBV15 and TRBJ1-3; possible D gene TRBD1, 6 bases. V was shortened by 5 bases and J by 3 bases, with 17 bases between the two germline ends. The CDR3 loop spans 16 amino acids. Germline loops: CDR1 LNHNV, CDR2 YYDKDF (reference sequence).

CDR3 residues: CSVEHVAGGTDTQYF. DNA for the CDR3: TGCAGCGTTGAACACGTAGCGGGGGGCACAGATACGCAGTATTTT. The chain carries TRBV29-1 and TRBJ2-3; TRBD2 matches 9 bases. V gave up 2 bases and J gave up 1 base; unmatched junction bases: 4. CDR1 is SQVTM, CDR2 ANQGSEA, per germline. The length of the CDR3 is 15 residues.

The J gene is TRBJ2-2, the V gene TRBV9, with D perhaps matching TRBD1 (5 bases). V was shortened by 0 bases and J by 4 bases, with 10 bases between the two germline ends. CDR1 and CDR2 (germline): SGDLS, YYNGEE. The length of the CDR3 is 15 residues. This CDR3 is CASSVVFQGTGELFF. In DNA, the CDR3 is TGTGCCAGCAGCGTAGTATTTCAGGGCACCGGGGAGCTGTTTTTT.

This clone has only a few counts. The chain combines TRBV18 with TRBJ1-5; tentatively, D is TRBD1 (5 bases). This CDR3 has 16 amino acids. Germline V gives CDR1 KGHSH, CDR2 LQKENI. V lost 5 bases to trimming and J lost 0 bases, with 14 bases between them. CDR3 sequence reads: CASSFRDWYSNQPQHF. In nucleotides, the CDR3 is TGTGCCAGCTCATTCCGGGACTGGTATAGCAATCAGCCCCAGCATTTT.

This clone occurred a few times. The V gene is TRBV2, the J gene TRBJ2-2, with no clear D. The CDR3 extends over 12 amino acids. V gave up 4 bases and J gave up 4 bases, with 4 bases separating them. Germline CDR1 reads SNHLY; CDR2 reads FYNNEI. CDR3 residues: CASSVGTGELFF. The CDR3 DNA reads TGTGCCAGCAGTGTCGGCACCGGGGAGCTGTTTTTT.

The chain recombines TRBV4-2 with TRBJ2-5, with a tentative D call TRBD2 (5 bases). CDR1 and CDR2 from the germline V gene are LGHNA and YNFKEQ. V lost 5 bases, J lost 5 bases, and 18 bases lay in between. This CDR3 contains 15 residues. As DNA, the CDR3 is TGTGCCAGCAGCTCGGACTGGAGCCCTCGGGAGACCCAGTACTTC. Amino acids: CASSSDWSPRETQYF.

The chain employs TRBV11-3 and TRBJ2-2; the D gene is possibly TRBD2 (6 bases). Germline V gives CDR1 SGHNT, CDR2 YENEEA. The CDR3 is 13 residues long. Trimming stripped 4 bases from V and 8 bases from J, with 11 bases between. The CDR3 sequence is CASSYTSIGELFF. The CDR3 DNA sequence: TGTGCCAGCAGCTATACTAGCATAGGGGAGCTGTTTTTT.

The CDR3 sequence is CATSRVLSTDTQYF. For the CDR3, the DNA is TGTGCCACCAGCAGAGTCTTGAGCACAGATACGCAGTATTTT. The rearrangement links TRBV15 to TRBJ2-3; D is ambiguous. The germline gives CDR1 LNHNV, CDR2 YYDKDF (reference sequence). The CDR3 has 14 amino acids. The germline V and J ends were trimmed by 1 base and 0 bases, with 5 bases remaining between them.